This record looks at one T cell receptor (beta chain) sequence and its context. The antigen remains unidentified. Some clones are missing from TCRdb's copy, which holds only in-frame ones; the method was immunoSEQ multiplex PCR. Here the sample spans about 2,100 clones, almost 75% being singletons. This sample is part of a study of immune cell composition in non-small cell lung cancer. Study-level background: Lung adenocarcinoma or squamous carcinoma made up most tumours. Notes on the study in general: In adenocarcinoma, maximal tumour-associated clone frequency tracked TIL tumour reactivity. Lung adenocarcinomas had lower top 10 clone scores and clonality than squamous tumours.

The CDR3 runs to 13 residues. V gave up 8 bases and J gave up 4 bases; unmatched junction bases: 3. The germline gives CDR1 MNHEY, CDR2 SMNVEV (reference sequence). The sequence was collected from a human donor with non-small cell lung cancer. The J gene is TRBJ2-5, the V gene TRBV27; 11 bases agree with TRBD2. The sample consisted of lung tumor tissue. CDR3 protein: CASRGLAGETQYF. The CDR3 nucleotides read TGTGCCAGCCGTGGACTAGCGGGAGAGACCCAGTACTTC.